A single sample is the source of the 24 T cell receptor beta chains below, sequenced in a study of shared clonotypes between healthy human individuals. Terminally differentiated effector memory CD45RA+ cells were excluded from the naive CD8 cells, which were CD45RO-negative and positively selected for CCR7. Sequencing was performed with immunoSEQ multiplex PCR; in TCRdb, only in-frame clones are kept and a portion is missing. The table lists approximately 600,000 clones, 90% to 95% of them singletons. Sample: naive CD8+ T cells sorted from blood. The source of these receptors is a woman in her 30s in good health.

The chain uses TRBV4-1 and TRBJ2-3, with D perhaps given as TRBD1 or TRBD2 (5 bases each). The germline gives CDR1 MGHRA, CDR2 YSYEKL. Trimming removed 3 bases from V and 2 bases from J, with 12 bases in between. There are 15 residues in the CDR3. The chain's CDR3 is CASSQGPGPTDTQYF. The CDR3 bases are TGCGCCAGCAGCCAGGGCCCGGGGCCCACAGATACGCAGTATTTT.

For the CDR3, the DNA is TGTGCCAGCAGCTGTCGACTAGCTTCCGGGGAGCTGTTTTTT. Translating gives CASSCRLASGELFF. V is TRBV13 and J is TRBJ2-2; 7 bases fit TRBD2. Trimming took 4 bases from V and 6 from J; bases not matched to a gene: 5. The V gene's germline CDR1 is PRHDT and CDR2 FYEKMQ (reference sequence). The CDR3 extends over 14 amino acids.

The chain recombines TRBV9 with TRBJ1-2; 10 bases agree with TRBD1. The CDR3 consists of 15 residues. J was trimmed by 8 bases and V by 4 bases; bases with no gene match: 11. Per the germline V gene, CDR1 is SGDLS and CDR2 is YYNGEE. CDR3 DNA: TGTGCCAGCAGCCCCAGGACAGGGGGACTCATCGGCTACACCTTC. As protein: CASSPRTGGLIGYTF.

This chain connects TRBV7-9 to TRBJ1-5, with no clear D. In germline, CDR1 is SEHNR, CDR2 FQNEAQ (reference sequence). V was trimmed by 4 bases and J by 4 bases, leaving 11 bases between them. This CDR3 spans 14 amino acids. The CDR3 region has the DNA TGTGCCAGCAGCTCTACAGCAGTTAATCAGCCCCAGCATTTT. It specifies CASSSTAVNQPQHF.

The chain joins TRBV2 to TRBJ2-7; 8 bases map to TRBD2. The CDR3 runs to 15 residues. Trimming at V came to 4 bases and at J to 4 bases, leaving 9 bases not matched to a gene. Per germline, CDR1 SNHLY and CDR2 FYNNEI. CDR3 loop: CASSVISGSSYEQYF. Here the CDR3 DNA reads TGTGCCAGCAGTGTGATCAGCGGGAGTTCATACGAGCAGTACTTC.

The chain employs TRBV7-8 and TRBJ1-4; TRBD1 agrees at 10 bases. V shed 5 bases and J 7 bases; nucleotides not matched to a gene: 10. The CDR3 is 16 amino acids. The germline V gene has CDR1 SGHVS and CDR2 FQNEAQ. CDR3 in amino acids: CASSIQRQGAFEKLFF. The CDR3 DNA is TGTGCCAGCAGCATCCAGAGACAGGGGGCGTTTGAAAAACTGTTTTTT.

Details on this clone: Additional DNA sequences in this sample encode the identical CDR3. The chain links TRBV30 to TRBJ1-5, with TRBD1 matching 8 bases. The CDR3 has 14 amino acids. The germline CDR1 and CDR2 sequences are GTSNPN and SVGIG (reference sequence). Trimming at V came to 0 bases and at J to 2 bases, leaving 0 bases not matched to a gene. DNA for the CDR3: TGTGCCTGGAGTGTGGGACAGGGCAATCAGCCCCAGCATTTT. Amino acids: CAWSVGQGNQPQHF. The full variable domain, in which reference TRBV30 and TRBJ1-5 provide the parts outside the CDR3, is SQTIHQWPATLVQPVGSPLSLECTVEGTSNPNLYWYRQAAGRGLQLLFYSVGIGQISSEVPQNLSASRPQDRQFILSSKKLLLSDSGFYLCAWSVGQGNQPQHFGDGTRLSIL.

The chain uses TRBV7-8 and TRBJ2-7; tentatively, D is TRBD2 (7 bases). V was clipped by 4 bases and J by 5 bases, with 12 bases between them. Germline CDR1 is SGHVS and CDR2 is FQNEAQ. This CDR3 has 13 residues. The CDR3 coding sequence is TGTGCCAGCAGCTCTCGGGGGGCTGACGAGCAGTACTTC. This sequence encodes CASSSRGADEQYF.

The chain employs TRBV7-9 and TRBJ2-2; D not resolved. The germline V gene has CDR1 SEHNR and CDR2 FQNEAQ (reference sequence). Trimming removed 5 bases from V and 7 bases from J, with 11 bases in between. There are 13 residues in the CDR3. CDR3 sequence (DNA): TGTGCCAGCAGCGCCGTGGGGTTCGGGGAGCTGTTTTTT. Amino acid sequence: CASSAVGFGELFF.

This rearrangement joins TRBV7-8 to TRBJ2-7; perhaps TRBD2 as D (5 bases). The V gene's germline CDR1 is SGHVS and CDR2 FQNEAQ. The CDR3 covers 14 residues. Trimming pared 5 bases from V and 1 base from J, leaving 12 bases between. CDR3 DNA sequence: TGTGCCAGCAGCCCCGCGGGCATTTCCTACGAGCAGTACTTC. Encoded protein: CASSPAGISYEQYF.

The chain links TRBV29-1 to TRBJ2-1; 12 bases agree with TRBD2. CDR3 size: 16 residues. V was pared by 5 bases and J by 0 bases, with 5 bases of the junction left unmatched. CDR1 is SQVTM and CDR2 is ANQGSEA in the germline V gene. CDR3: CSVSGLAGSSYNEQFF. Written as DNA, the CDR3 is TGCAGCGTTTCTGGACTAGCGGGGAGCTCCTACAATGAGCAGTTCTTC.

J is TRBJ2-3 and V is TRBV27; TRBD2 is a possible D gene (7 bases). Germline assignment: CDR1 MNHEY and CDR2 SMNVEV (reference sequence). The CDR3 extends over 11 amino acids. The V gene lost 5 bases and the J gene lost 8 bases, with 8 bases spanning the gap. This chain's CDR3 is CASSGGATQYF. The DNA for the CDR3 is TGTGCCAGCAGTGGGGGGGCTACGCAGTATTTT.

The chain recombines TRBV27 with TRBJ2-7, with D unclear. Trimming removed 4 bases at V and 6 bases at J, with 10 bases between. The CDR3 sequence is 12 residues long. Germline V gene data show CDR1 as MNHEY and CDR2 as SMNVEV (reference sequence). CDR3 bases: TGTGCCAGCAGTTCCTACAACCGCGAGCAGTACTTC. Protein sequence: CASSSYNREQYF.

This clone was observed a single time. V usage is TRBV9 and J usage is TRBJ2-1, with D tentatively TRBD2 (5 bases). V gave up 3 bases and J gave up 2 bases, with 12 bases separating them. Germline values: CDR1 SGDLS, CDR2 YYNGEE. The CDR3 sequence is 15 residues long. DNA for the CDR3: TGTGCCAGCAGCGAGCCCTCCGGGACCTACAATGAGCAGTTCTTC. As protein: CASSEPSGTYNEQFF.

The genes are TRBV28 and TRBJ2-3, with 10 bases matching TRBD2. Trimming cost V 3 bases and J 6 bases; bases outside gene matches: 6. Germline CDR1 and CDR2: MDHEN and SYDVKM. The CDR3 is 15 amino acids. CDR3 DNA sequence: TGTGCCAGCAGTTTTCTAGCGGGAGTTTTGGATACGCAGTATTTT. Protein sequence: CASSFLAGVLDTQYF.

In its sample, this clone was seen once. The CDR3 region has the DNA TGCGCCAGCAGCCCCTTCGGGGGCAGCGCCACCTACGAGCAGTACTTC. Its translation is CASSPFGGSATYEQYF. The chain couples TRBV4-1 to TRBJ2-5; tentatively, D is TRBD1 or TRBD2 (6 bases each). The J call may not be correct, given that the DNA end is closer to TRBJ2-7. The CDR3 totals 16 residues. Germline loops: CDR1 MGHRA, CDR2 YSYEKL.

This chain joins TRBV5-6 and TRBJ2-7; 10 nucleotides line up with TRBD2. Per the germline V gene, CDR1 is SGHDT and CDR2 is YYEEEE. The CDR3 has 15 amino acids. The junction had 5 bases not matched to a gene; V was cut back by 1 base and J by 4 bases. CDR3 nucleotides: TGTGCCAGCAGCTTGTACGGACTAGCGGAATACGAGCAGTACTTC. Amino acids: CASSLYGLAEYEQYF.

The chain joins TRBV21-1 to TRBJ1-1. TRBV21-1 is a known pseudogene. The CDR3 contains 19 residues. CDR3 sequence: CASSSGTRLIGGADTEAFF. CDR3 nucleotides: TGTGCCAGCAGCTCAGGAACAAGACTGATAGGGGGGGCAGACACTGAAGCTTTCTTT.

The V gene is TRBV13, the J gene TRBJ2-7; 10 bases are a match to TRBD1. Per germline, CDR1 PRHDT and CDR2 FYEKMQ (reference sequence). Trimming removed 5 bases from V and 3 bases from J; junction bases left unmatched: 10. The CDR3 length is 16 residues. CDR3 in amino acids: CASSPRDRGKFYEQYF. As DNA, the CDR3 is TGTGCCAGCAGCCCAAGGGACAGGGGTAAATTCTACGAGCAGTACTTC.

CDR3: CASSLLGDRMNYGYTF. CDR3 DNA: TGTGCCAGCAGCTTACTAGGGGACAGGATGAACTATGGCTACACCTTC. V usage is TRBV7-8 and J usage is TRBJ1-2; 8 bases line up with TRBD1. Unmatched junction bases numbered 7, after V lost 2 bases and J lost 2 bases. This CDR3 contains 16 residues. Germline V gene sequence: CDR1 SGHVS, CDR2 FQNEAQ.

The gene calls are TRBV4-1 and TRBJ1-5; D gene uncertain. The CDR3 totals 16 residues. Germline values: CDR1 MGHRA, CDR2 YSYEKL. V was clipped by 3 bases and J by 0 bases, with 12 bases between them. The CDR3 spells CASSQHTEYSNQPQHF. The CDR3 DNA reads as TGCGCCAGCAGCCAGCACACAGAATATAGCAATCAGCCCCAGCATTTT.

Comment on this clone: Within the sample, other DNA sequences also encode this same CDR3. The chain is built from TRBV5-1 and TRBJ2-5, with D unresolved. Judging by the DNA end, TRBJ2-7 fits better; the J call may be wrong. CDR3 length: 12 residues. The germline V gene has CDR1 SGHRS and CDR2 YFSETQ. The CDR3, as DNA: TGCGCCAGCAGCTTGGTTGGCTACGAGCAGTACTTC. It specifies CASSLVGYEQYF.

The V call is TRBV27, the J call TRBJ1-5, with D perhaps TRBD1 (6 bases). Trimming pared 6 bases from V and 7 bases from J, leaving 16 bases between. CDR1 MNHEY and CDR2 SMNVEV come from the germline V gene (reference sequence). CDR3 length: 14 residues. CDR3 sequence: CASRQGTVGQPQHF. The CDR3 DNA is TGTGCCAGCAGACAGGGAACAGTAGGCCAGCCCCAGCATTTT.

The V call is TRBV6-5, the J call TRBJ1-1; D is unclear. Germline V gene lookup returns CDR1 MNHEY and CDR2 SVGAGI. The CDR3 loop spans 12 amino acids. V dropped 8 bases and J dropped 4 bases, with 11 bases sitting between them. The CDR3, as DNA: TGTGCCAGCTTGCTCGTCGGCACTGAAGCTTTCTTT. It encodes CASLLVGTEAFF.